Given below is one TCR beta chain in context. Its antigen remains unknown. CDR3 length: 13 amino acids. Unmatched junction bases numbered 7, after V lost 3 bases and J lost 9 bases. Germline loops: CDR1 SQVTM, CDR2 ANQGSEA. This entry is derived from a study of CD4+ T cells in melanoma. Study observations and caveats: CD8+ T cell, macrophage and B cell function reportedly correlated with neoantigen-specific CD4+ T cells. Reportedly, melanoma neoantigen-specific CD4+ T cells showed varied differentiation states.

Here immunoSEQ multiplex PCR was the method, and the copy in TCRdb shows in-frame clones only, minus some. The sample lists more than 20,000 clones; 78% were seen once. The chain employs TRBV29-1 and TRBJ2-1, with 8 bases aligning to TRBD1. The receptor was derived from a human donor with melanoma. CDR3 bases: TGCAGCGTTGATATACAGGGGGAGGTTGAGCAGTTCTTC. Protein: CSVDIQGEVEQFF.